The clone carrying this T cell receptor beta chain appeared many times. Its specificity is unknown. In TCRdb, the RT-PCR reads were re-called with MiXCR into one record per CDR3 protein. Of about 500,000 distinct CDR3 sequences in the sample, less than 7.5% were seen once. These data come from a study of response to subunit inactivated influenza vaccine. Study-wide points: Each seasonal influenza vaccination recruits few new T cells, the authors suggested.

The length of the CDR3 is 13 residues. Germline V CDR1 and CDR2: SGHDN, FVKESK. The TCR sequence derives from a man aged 50-75 years who received an inactivated influenza vaccine. This chain connects TRBV14 to TRBJ1-2; 7 positions match TRBD1. This material consisted of PBMCs from blood, taken about 24 months after vaccination. CDR3 loop: CDMRGQDDYGYTF. The CDR3 nucleotides are TGTGACATGAGGGGGCAGGATGACTATGGCTACACCTTC.